This T cell receptor (beta chain) is from a study of T cells in Graves' hyperthyroidism and ophthalmopathy (dated by TCRdb to the late 2010s). With regard to the full study: Peripheral blood samples were taken at initial diagnosis, before any treatment was given. To identify TCR V-J signatures that set the groups apart, the researchers used a discovery cohort of about a hundred patients, made up of 40 to 45 with Graves' ophthalmopathy and some 58 with stable Graves' hyperthyroidism. Prospective prediction of ophthalmopathy was tested in an independent validation cohort consisting of fewer than 20 hyperthyroidism patients and approximately 16 patients who later progressed to ophthalmopathy. The roughly 91 discovery patients were randomly divided into training and test sets at a 7:3 ratio. In roughly six Graves' hyperthyroidism patients, the study also compared T-cell repertoires from thyroid tissue with T-cell repertoires from blood. Following sampling, methimazole starting at 30 mg daily was given to hyperthyroidism patients, and high-dose intravenous methylprednisolone was given to ophthalmopathy patients. According to the paper, TCR Vbeta CDR3 sequencing was carried out on approximately 140 peripheral blood samples, which came from fewer than 50 ophthalmopathy, around 74 hyperthyroidism and approximately 17 progressor patients.

Moderately to severely active disease, a Clinical Activity Score of at least 3, a NOSPECS grade of at least 4, and a duration under 3 months were present in ophthalmopathy patients. Exclusion was applied to patients with uncontrolled infections, other autoimmune diseases, pregnancy or lactation. Diagnoses were based on clinical symptoms, serum thyroxine and TRAb, thyroid ultrasound and orbital computed tomography. PBMCs were isolated from more than 9 ml of fresh peripheral blood by Ficoll-Paque density gradient centrifugation. Total RNA was extracted using Trizol reagent, and RNA quality was assessed on an Agilent 2100 Bioanalyzer. TCR beta CDR3 regions were amplified from RNA transcripts. For the first round of RT-PCR on the TCR CDR3, the HTBI primer set was used together with the Qiagen OneStep RT-PCR kit. Libraries were constructed in a second round of multiplex PCR, after which size selection and purification were performed. Sequencing of the libraries was done on an Illumina HiSeq2000 using paired-end 100 bp reads. Regarding the original processing steps: SOAPnuke was used to process the raw data, throwing out any read that contained adapters or uncalled bases, had a mean Phred below 15, or lacked an exact constant-primer or identifier match. COPE v1.2.5 was used to merge the high-quality paired reads, and each unique nucleotide sequence was defined as a clonotype. MiTCR v1.1 was used to align the clonotypes against IMGT TRBV, TRBD and TRBJ reference segments. Analysis was restricted to V-J combinations with a frequency above 0.0001, which covered about 99% of repertoires. The TCS score was defined as F50 (clonal expansion) divided by E x V (chaos), with BLOSUM62-based TCRdist calculated between CDR3 peptides within each V-J. Welch's t-statistics and random forest reduced around 510 V-J features to fewer than 15, which were used in a naive Bayes classifier (R e1071). The public reads were reprocessed in TCRdb via fastp at Q25 and MiXCR, keeping in-frame beta chains. Merged by CDR3 protein, the rows form single entries marked with the most common genes and DNA. The V and J calls reflect TCRdb's pipeline rather than the authors' work. Here the sample has 400,000 or so distinct CDR3 sequences; 15% occur a single time. Jointly, the top ten make up approximately 19% of the sample.

This clonotype was counted a few times. Its antigen specificity is not known. This may stem from a read error, because a much larger clone lies one nucleotide away. Here is what the overall study found, with its caveats: In cross-validation, a model built on a 13 V-J signature told ophthalmopathy apart from stable hyperthyroidism with under 90% sensitivity and around 84% specificity, and in testing the same model reached 80%/75%. No statistical method was used to fix the sample size in advance, and group allocation was not hidden from the investigators. Most expanded thyroid clonotypes (frequency above 0.001) were also detected in blood, suggesting blood repertoires may reflect thyroid immune responses. In validation, the model predicted progression to ophthalmopathy a median of roughly six months before onset, with about 67% sensitivity and roughly 77% specificity.

From the germline V gene (reference sequence), CDR1 is DFQATT and CDR2 is SNEGSKA. The CDR3 starts with the cysteine, ends with the phenylalanine, and has 15 residues. Only the CDR3 part of the read is kept: 45 bases, read in frame from the first base. This receptor was taken from a woman aged 60 to 75 with Graves' ophthalmopathy. This chain joins TRBV20-1 to TRBJ2-4, with no reliable assignment of the D segment. The specimen sequenced was blood. The CDR3 region: CGARDFASAKNIQYF. The nucleotide sequence reads as follows: TGCGGTGCTAGAGATTTCGCGTCAGCCAAAAACATTCAGTACTTC.